This T cell receptor beta chain appears in the sequencing data of a study of Ad26.COV2.S vaccination and SARS-CoV-2 variants. General study results and limits: Comparability of non-spike TCR breadth was observed across vaccine and placebo recipients.

The treatment is: around 19 received Ad26.COV2.S at low or high dose, single or two shots; about five received placebo; per-sample allocation not given. The samples date from day 63 after the first vaccine or placebo injection. A single count supports this clone. Its antigen is still unknown. Assay used: immunoSEQ multiplex PCR; TCRdb lists only in-frame clones, some missing. Among 300,000 to 500,000 clones listed, less than 90% were seen once. This specimen was peripheral blood, taken in a trial of Ad26.COV2.S vaccine versus placebo. The receptor comes from a person between 18 and 59 years old who received the Ad26.COV2.S COVID-19 vaccine or a placebo.

CDR3 bases: TGTGCCAGCAGACCTCCGCTTGAGAGCTCCTACAATGAGCAGTTCTTC. Translating gives CASRPPLESSYNEQFF. This sequence joins TRBV9 and TRBJ2-1, with D hard to call. The CDR3 is 16 amino acids. Trimming left V 5 bases short and J 0 bases short, with 15 bases between. Per germline, CDR1 SGDLS and CDR2 YYNGEE.